This T cell receptor (beta chain) was observed in a study of regulatory T cells in long-lasting Graves disease. Findings of the study overall: Persistent Graves' cases showed lower TCR diversity than newly diagnosed cases.

V lost 6 bases and J 6 bases, leaving 14 bases between the germline ends. The CDR3 contains 14 residues. The V gene's germline CDR1 is SNHLY and CDR2 FYNNEI. This clonotype was seen many times. Its specificity is unknown. Time point given: newly diagnosed GD, antithyroid drugs for less than 3 months. RNA extracted from PBMCs served as the sequencing template. In building TCR beta libraries, iRepertoire HTBI primers were used together with Arm-PCR of CDR3 regions. TCRdb independently ran MiXCR on the multiplex PCR reads; one entry per CDR3 protein. The sample contains 410,000 or so distinct CDR3 sequences, about 15% of which appear only once. The same sample was also studied in work on T cells in Graves' hyperthyroidism and ophthalmopathy.

V usage is TRBV2 and J usage is TRBJ2-2, with D possibly TRBD1 on 7 matching bases. This receptor was taken from a woman aged 25 to 39 with Graves disease. Specimen: peripheral blood mononuclear cells (PBMCs), collected at new diagnosis, from a patient treated with antithyroid drugs. CDR3 protein: CASRGGQGAGELFF. CDR3 bases: TGTGCCAGCAGAGGAGGGCAGGGGGCCGGGGAGCTGTTTTTT.